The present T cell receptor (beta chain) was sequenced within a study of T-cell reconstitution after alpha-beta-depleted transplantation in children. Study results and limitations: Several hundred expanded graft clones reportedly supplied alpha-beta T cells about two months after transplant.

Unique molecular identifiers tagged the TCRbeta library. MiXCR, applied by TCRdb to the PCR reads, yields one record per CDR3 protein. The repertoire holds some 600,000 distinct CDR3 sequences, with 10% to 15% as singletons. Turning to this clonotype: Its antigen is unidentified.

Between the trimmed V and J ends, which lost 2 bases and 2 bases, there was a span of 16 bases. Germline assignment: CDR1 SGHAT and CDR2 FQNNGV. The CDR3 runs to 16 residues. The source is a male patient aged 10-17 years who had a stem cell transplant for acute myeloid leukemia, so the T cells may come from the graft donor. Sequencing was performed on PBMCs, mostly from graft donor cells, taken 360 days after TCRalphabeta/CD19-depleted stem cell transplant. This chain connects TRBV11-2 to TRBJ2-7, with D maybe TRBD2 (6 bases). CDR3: CASSLNPGLPTYEQYF. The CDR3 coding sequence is TGTGCCAGCAGCTTAAATCCGGGACTTCCTACCTACGAGCAGTACTTC.